This TCR beta chain is from a study of shared clonotypes between healthy human individuals. Study-level findings and limits: Sequencing depth was expected to affect clonotype sharing among donors.

The run depth of the assay was deep. Profiling relied on immunoSEQ multiplex PCR, and the TCRdb table lists in-frame clones only, not all of them. The sample shows about 670,000 clones, 55% to 75% of them seen only once. The CDR3 is 15 amino acids. Germline assignment: CDR1 MNHEY and CDR2 SMNVEV (reference sequence). V shed 2 bases and J 0 bases; nucleotides not matched to a gene: 3. This clone was counted a few times. What it binds is not known. Sequenced input: memory CD4+ T cells sorted from blood. As to subset: CD45RA-negative fraction. The rearrangement links TRBV27 to TRBJ2-7, with 8 bases fitting TRBD1. This TCR was recovered from a woman aged 25 to 39 in good health. The CDR3 region has the DNA TGTGCCAGCAGTTTACAGGGGGCGAGCTCCTACGAGCAGTACTTC. This translates into CASSLQGASSYEQYF.